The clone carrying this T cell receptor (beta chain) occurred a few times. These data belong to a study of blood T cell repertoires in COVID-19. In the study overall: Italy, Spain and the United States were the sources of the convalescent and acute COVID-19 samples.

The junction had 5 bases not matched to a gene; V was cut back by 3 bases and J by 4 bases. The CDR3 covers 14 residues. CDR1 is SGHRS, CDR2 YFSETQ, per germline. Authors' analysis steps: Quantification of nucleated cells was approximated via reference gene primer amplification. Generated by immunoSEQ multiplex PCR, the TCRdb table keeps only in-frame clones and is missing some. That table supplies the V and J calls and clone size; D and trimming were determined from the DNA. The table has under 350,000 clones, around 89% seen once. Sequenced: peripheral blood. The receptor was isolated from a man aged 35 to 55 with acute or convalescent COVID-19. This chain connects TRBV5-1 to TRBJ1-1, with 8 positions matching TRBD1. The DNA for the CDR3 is TGCGCCAGCAGCTCACAGGGGGTTGGCACTGAAGCTTTCTTT. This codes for CASSSQGVGTEAFF.